The sequence of this TCR beta chain was determined in a study of patients and donors after allogeneic stem cell transplantation. This clonotype has a handful of counts. The CDR3 consists of 14 residues. The V gene end was trimmed by 5 bases and the J gene end by 6 bases; junction bases not matched to a gene: 12. Germline V lookup: CDR1 GTSNPN, CDR2 SVGIG (reference sequence). In TCRdb, the RT-PCR reads were re-called with MiXCR into one record per CDR3 protein. The table has approximately 200,000 distinct CDR3 sequences, around two fifths seen once; the top ten hold approximately 10%. The receptor's source is a human donor who was either an allogeneic HSCT recipient or a stem cell or donor lymphocyte infusion donor (not recorded which). It is not recorded whose cells these are; they may come from a transplant donor. Material for sequencing was blood, either unsorted or a sorted T cell fraction (not recorded which). The chain couples TRBV30 to TRBJ1-1; 7 nucleotides match TRBD1. In DNA, the CDR3 is TGTGCCTGGGGGTTGTTACAAGACAGGGCTGAAGCTTTCTTT. This translates into CAWGLLQDRAEAFF. The variable domain in full, completed from reference TRBV30 and TRBJ1-1, reads SQTIHQWPATLVQPVGSPLSLECTVEGTSNPNLYWYRQAAGRGLQLLFYSVGIGQISSEVPQNLSASRPQDRQFILSSKKLLLSDSGFYLCAWGLLQDRAEAFFGQGTRLTVV.